These 4 T cell receptor beta chains share one sample of origin, sequenced in a study of CD8+ T cells in alopecia areata. Investigators isolated RNA and reverse transcribed it into cDNA to act as the sequencing template. Profiled with immunoSEQ multiplex PCR; TCRdb holds only in-frame clones, not every one. This table holds approximately 180,000 clones, approximately 59% found once. Sequenced material: CD4+ T cells sorted from blood, taken at week 0. The receptors shown here come from a human donor with alopecia areata.

The chain employs TRBV20-1 and TRBJ2-3; the match to TRBD2 covers 7 bases. The J segment lost 6 bases and the V segment lost 6 bases, leaving 0 bases of the junction unmatched. CDR1 DFQATT and CDR2 SNEGSKA come from the germline V gene (reference sequence). This CDR3 contains 10 residues. CDR3 DNA sequence: TGCAGTGCCGGGGGGGATACGCAGTATTTT. It translates to CSAGGDTQYF.

This clone turned up a few times. V is TRBV5-5 and J is TRBJ1-1; D is unresolved. CDR3 length equals 18 residues. Germline CDR1 and CDR2: SGHKS and YYEKEE (reference sequence). V shed 0 bases and J shed 1 base, with 19 bases lying between them. The CDR3 loop is CASSLVVAASAGNTEAFF. CDR3 bases: TGTGCCAGCAGCTTGGTCGTTGCCGCTTCAGCGGGGAACACTGAAGCTTTCTTT.

This chain uses TRBV30 with TRBJ1-2; D unresolved. There are 12 residues in the CDR3. Trimming stripped 2 bases from V and 8 bases from J, with 12 bases between. The germline CDR1 and CDR2 sequences are GTSNPN and SVGIG (reference sequence). In DNA, the CDR3 is TGTGCCTGGAGTTCTGAATCGGGAGGCTACACCTTC. This codes for CAWSSESGGYTF. Full variable domain (rest looked up from reference TRBV30 and TRBJ1-2): SQTIHQWPATLVQPVGSPLSLECTVEGTSNPNLYWYRQAAGRGLQLLFYSVGIGQISSEVPQNLSASRPQDRQFILSSKKLLLSDSGFYLCAWSSESGGYTFGSGTRLTVV.

The chain couples TRBV30 to TRBJ1-5; the D is unclear. The CDR3 runs 14 residues. With 1 base removed from V and 4 bases from J, the gap between germline ends came to 11 bases. Per germline, CDR1 GTSNPN and CDR2 SVGIG (reference sequence). In nucleotides, the CDR3 is TGTGCCTGGAGTGGGCCCACGAGGAATCAGCCCCAGCATTTT. Translation: CAWSGPTRNQPQHF.